A selection of T cell receptor beta chains follows, all from one sample in a study of T-cell reconstitution after alpha-beta-depleted transplantation in children. TCRdb re-called the PCR reads through MiXCR, storing one row per CDR3 protein. The repertoire holds 500,000 or so distinct CDR3 sequences, with approximately 29% as singletons. The material sequenced was PBMCs from the stem cell graft donor, taken from the stem cell graft. These receptors came from a human donor who donated a stem cell graft to a child with aplastic anemia. Each CDR3 is given with its conserved first and last residue. D genes are given only for firm matches. Only part of the rows carry a size: once, few, many, or a class if the clone is expanded.

d_call j_call v_call clone_size cdr3_aa cdr3_nt
- TRBJ1-2 TRBV6-5 - CASSPNAGTYGYTF TGTGCCAGCAGCCCTAATGCGGGGACGTATGGCTACACCTTC
- TRBJ2-2 TRBV29-1 - CSVKQGTGELFF TGCAGCGTTAAACAGGGAACCGGGGAGCTGTTTTTT
TRBD2 TRBJ2-1 TRBV5-6 few CASSLRGPGLAGNYNEQFF TGTGCCAGCAGCTTGAGGGGACCGGGACTAGCGGGAAACTACAATGAGCAGTTCTTC
- TRBJ2-3 TRBV24-1 few CATSEYGTPSTDTQYF TGTGCCACCAGTGAGTACGGGACACCTAGCACAGATACGCAGTATTTT
- TRBJ1-1 TRBV20-1 - CSAFRTVDTEAFF TGCAGTGCTTTTAGGACGGTGGACACTGAAGCTTTCTTT
- TRBJ1-1 TRBV11-1 - CASSLNRDRREAFF TGTGCCAGCAGCCTGAACAGGGATCGTCGTGAAGCTTTCTTT
TRBD1 TRBJ1-4 TRBV9 - CASSVDEGAKEKLFF TGTGCCAGCAGCGTAGATGAGGGGGCCAAGGAAAAACTGTTTTTT
TRBD1 TRBJ1-5 TRBV20-1 - CSARDDRAGQPQHF TGCAGTGCTAGAGATGACAGGGCCGGGCAGCCCCAGCATTTT
- TRBJ2-5 TRBV18 - CASSPQGETQYF TGTGCCAGCTCACCGCAGGGCGAGACCCAGTACTTC
- TRBJ2-1 TRBV7-2 few CASSPWERPGDEQFF TGTGCCAGCAGCCCGTGGGAGCGGCCTGGGGATGAGCAGTTCTTC
- TRBJ2-1 TRBV12-3/TRBV12-4 - CASIDRDHGGFTNEQFF TGTGCCAGCATTGACCGTGACCATGGGGGGTTTACAAATGAGCAGTTCTTC
- TRBJ1-2 TRBV6-5 - CASSYGGGYGYTF TGTGCCAGCAGTTACGGGGGTGGCTATGGCTACACCTTC
TRBD1 TRBJ1-1 TRBV5-1 - CASSYRVDRATNTEAFF TGCGCCAGCAGCTACCGGGTGGACAGGGCTACGAACACTGAAGCTTTCTTT
- TRBJ2-7 TRBV9 - CASSVAPGISYEQYF TGTGCCAGCAGCGTAGCCCCGGGGATCTCCTACGAGCAGTACTTC
- TRBJ2-6 TRBV28 - CASTTPDGFGANVLTF TGTGCCAGCACCACGCCGGACGGTTTTGGGGCCAACGTCCTGACTTTC
- TRBJ1-1 TRBV7-6 - CASSSHDGVAFF TGTGCCAGCAGTTCCCACGACGGGGTGGCTTTCTTT